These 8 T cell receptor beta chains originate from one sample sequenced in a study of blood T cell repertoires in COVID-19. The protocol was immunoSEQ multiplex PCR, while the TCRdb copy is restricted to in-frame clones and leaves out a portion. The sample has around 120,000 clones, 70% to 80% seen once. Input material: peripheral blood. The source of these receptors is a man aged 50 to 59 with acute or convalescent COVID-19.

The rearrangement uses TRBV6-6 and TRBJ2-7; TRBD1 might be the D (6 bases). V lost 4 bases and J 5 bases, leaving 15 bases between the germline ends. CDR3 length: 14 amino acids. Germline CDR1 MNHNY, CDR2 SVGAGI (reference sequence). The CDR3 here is CASSFGTLVDEQYF. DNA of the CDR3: TGTGCCAGCAGTTTCGGGACACTTGTCGACGAGCAGTACTTC.

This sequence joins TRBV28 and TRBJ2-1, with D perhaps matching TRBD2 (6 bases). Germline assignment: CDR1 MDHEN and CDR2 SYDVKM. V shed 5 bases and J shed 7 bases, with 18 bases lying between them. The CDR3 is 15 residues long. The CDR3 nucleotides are TGTGCCAGCAGTCCGGAGGGACTGGTGTTTAATGAGCAGTTCTTC. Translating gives CASSPEGLVFNEQFF.

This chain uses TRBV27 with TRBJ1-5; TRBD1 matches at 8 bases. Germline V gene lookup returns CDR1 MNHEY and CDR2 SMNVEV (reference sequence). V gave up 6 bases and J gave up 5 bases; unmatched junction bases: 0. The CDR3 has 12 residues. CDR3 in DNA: TGTGCCAGCAGGGACAGGGATCAGCCCCAGCATTTT. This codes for CASRDRDQPQHF.

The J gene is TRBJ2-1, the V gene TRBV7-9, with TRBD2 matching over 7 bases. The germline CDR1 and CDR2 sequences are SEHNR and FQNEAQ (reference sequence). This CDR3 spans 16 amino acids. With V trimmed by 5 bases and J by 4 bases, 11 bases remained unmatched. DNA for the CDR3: TGTGCCAGCAGCCAAAAGGGCGGGAGACGATACAATGAGCAGTTCTTC. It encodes CASSQKGGRRYNEQFF.

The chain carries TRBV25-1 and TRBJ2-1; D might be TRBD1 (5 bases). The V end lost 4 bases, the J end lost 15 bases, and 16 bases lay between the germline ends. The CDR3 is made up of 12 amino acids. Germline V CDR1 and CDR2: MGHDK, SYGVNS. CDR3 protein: CASSAQGLIRFF. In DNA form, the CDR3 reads TGTGCCAGCAGTGCCCAGGGTCTGATACGGTTCTTC.

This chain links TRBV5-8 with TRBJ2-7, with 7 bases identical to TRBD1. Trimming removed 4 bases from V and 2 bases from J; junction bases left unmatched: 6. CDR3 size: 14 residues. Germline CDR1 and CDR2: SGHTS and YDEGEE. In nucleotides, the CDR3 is TGTGCCAGCAGCCAAACAGGGGCAGCCTACGAGCAGTACTTC. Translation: CASSQTGAAYEQYF.

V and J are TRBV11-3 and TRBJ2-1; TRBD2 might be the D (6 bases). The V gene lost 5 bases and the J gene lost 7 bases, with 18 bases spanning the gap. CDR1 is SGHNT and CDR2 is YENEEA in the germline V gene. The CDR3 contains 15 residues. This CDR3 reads CASSQRAPGWNEQFF. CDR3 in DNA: TGTGCCAGCAGCCAGCGGGCCCCAGGGTGGAATGAGCAGTTCTTC. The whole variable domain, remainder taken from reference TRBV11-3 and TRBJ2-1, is EAGVVQSPRYKIIEKKQPVAFWCNPISGHNTLYWYLQNLGQGPELLIRYENEEAVDDSQLPKDRFSAERLKGVDSTLKIQPAELGDSAVYLCASSQRAPGWNEQFFGPGTRLTVL.

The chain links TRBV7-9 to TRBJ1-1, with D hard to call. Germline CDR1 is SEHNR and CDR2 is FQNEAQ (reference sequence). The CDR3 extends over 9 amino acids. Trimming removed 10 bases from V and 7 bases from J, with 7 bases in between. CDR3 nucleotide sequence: TGTGCCACCAGGAGTGAAGCTTTCTTT. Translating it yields CATRSEAFF.